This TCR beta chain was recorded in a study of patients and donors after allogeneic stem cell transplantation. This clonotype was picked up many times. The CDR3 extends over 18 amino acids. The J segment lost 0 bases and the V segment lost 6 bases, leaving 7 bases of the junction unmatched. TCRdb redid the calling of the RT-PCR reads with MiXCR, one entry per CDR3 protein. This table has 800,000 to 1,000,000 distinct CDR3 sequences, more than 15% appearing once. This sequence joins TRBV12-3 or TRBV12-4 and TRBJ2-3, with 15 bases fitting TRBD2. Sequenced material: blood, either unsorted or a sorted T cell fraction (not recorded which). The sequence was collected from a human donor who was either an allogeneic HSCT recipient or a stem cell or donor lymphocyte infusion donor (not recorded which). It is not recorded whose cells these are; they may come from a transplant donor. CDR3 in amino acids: CASSPGTSGRTSTDTQYF. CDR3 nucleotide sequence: TGTGCCAGCAGCCCAGGGACTAGCGGGAGGACTAGCACAGATACGCAGTATTTT.